This TCR beta chain was sequenced for a study of T cells in Graves' hyperthyroidism and ophthalmopathy. The TCR beta CDR3 regions underwent amplification using RNA transcripts as the source. Researchers ran a first-round RT-PCR on the TCR CDR3 using the HTBI primer set. TCRdb called the multiplex PCR reads again in MiXCR, with one record for every CDR3 protein. The sample records nearly 600,000 distinct CDR3 sequences, around 14% being singletons. The germline gives CDR1 LGHDT, CDR2 YNNKEL (reference sequence). The CDR3 consists of 14 residues. Trimming took 1 base from V and 1 from J, leaving 5 bases between them. This clonotype came up many times. Its target is unknown. Study findings and constraints: Most expanded thyroid clonotypes above 0.001 also appeared in blood. Through a model of 13 V-J features, ophthalmopathy was separated from stable hyperthyroidism.

The chain couples TRBV3-1 to TRBJ1-5, with a weak D call TRBD1 (5 bases). Sequencing used blood. This TCR was recovered from a woman under 30 with Graves' ophthalmopathy. In DNA form, the CDR3 reads TGTGCCAGCAGCCAAGGACAGAGCAATCAGCCCCAGCATTTT. Translated: CASSQGQSNQPQHF.